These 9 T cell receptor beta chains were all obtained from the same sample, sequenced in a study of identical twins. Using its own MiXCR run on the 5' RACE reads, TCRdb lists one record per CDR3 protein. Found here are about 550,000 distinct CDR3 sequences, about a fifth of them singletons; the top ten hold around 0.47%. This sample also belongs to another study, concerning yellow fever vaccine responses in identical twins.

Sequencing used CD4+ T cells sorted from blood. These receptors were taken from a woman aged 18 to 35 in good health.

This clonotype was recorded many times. CDR3 in DNA: TGTGCCAGCAGTCCGCGACAGGGTTCCTACGAGCAGTACGTC. Its translation: CASSPRQGSYEQYV. The chain uses TRBV27 and TRBJ2-7, with TRBD1 identical over 7 bases. Germline V gene data show CDR1 as MNHEY and CDR2 as SMNVEV (reference sequence). The CDR3 is 14 residues long. V gave up 5 bases and J gave up 1 base; unmatched junction bases: 5.

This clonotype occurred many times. The CDR3 spells CASSHDTLSGTGELFF. Here the CDR3 DNA reads TGCGCCAGCAGCCATGACACGTTAAGCGGAACCGGGGAGCTGTTTTTT. This chain uses TRBV4-1 with TRBJ2-2, with a possible D match to TRBD2 (5 bases). V shed 3 bases and J shed 5 bases, with 16 bases lying between them. This CDR3 region has 16 residues. Germline CDR1 is MGHRA and CDR2 is YSYEKL.

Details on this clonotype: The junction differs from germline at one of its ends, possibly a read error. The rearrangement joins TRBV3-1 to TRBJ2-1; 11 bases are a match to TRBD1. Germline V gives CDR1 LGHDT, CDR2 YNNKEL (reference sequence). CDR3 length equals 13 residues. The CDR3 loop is CASSLSRGTGGIF. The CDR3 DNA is TGTGCCAGCAGCCTCTCTCGTGGGACAGGGGGTATCTTC.

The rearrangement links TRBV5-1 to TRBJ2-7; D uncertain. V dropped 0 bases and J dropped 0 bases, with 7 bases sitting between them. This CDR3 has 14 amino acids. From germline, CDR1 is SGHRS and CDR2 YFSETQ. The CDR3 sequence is CASSLVVGSYEQYF. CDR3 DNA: TGCGCCAGCAGCTTGGTAGTCGGCTCCTACGAGCAGTACTTC. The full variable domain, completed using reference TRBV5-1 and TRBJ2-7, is KAGVTQTPRYLIKTRGQQVTLSCSPISGHRSVSWYQQTPGQGLQFLFEYFSETQRNKGNFPGRFSGRQFSNSRSEMNVSTLELGDSALYLCASSLVVGSYEQYFGPGTRLTVT.

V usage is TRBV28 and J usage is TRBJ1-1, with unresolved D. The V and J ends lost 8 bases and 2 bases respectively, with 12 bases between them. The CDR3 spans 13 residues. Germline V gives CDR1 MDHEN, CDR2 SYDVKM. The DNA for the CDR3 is TGTGCCAGCGACGGGGATTTAAACACTGAAGCTTTCTTT. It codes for CASDGDLNTEAFF.

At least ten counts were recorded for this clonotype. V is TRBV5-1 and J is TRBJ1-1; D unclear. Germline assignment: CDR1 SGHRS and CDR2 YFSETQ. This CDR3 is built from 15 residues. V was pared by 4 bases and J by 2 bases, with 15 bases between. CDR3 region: CASSPVRTFNTEAFF. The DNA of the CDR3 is TGCGCCAGCAGCCCGGTCCGGACCTTCAACACTGAAGCTTTCTTT. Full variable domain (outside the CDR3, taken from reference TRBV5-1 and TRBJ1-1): KAGVTQTPRYLIKTRGQQVTLSCSPISGHRSVSWYQQTPGQGLQFLFEYFSETQRNKGNFPGRFSGRQFSNSRSEMNVSTLELGDSALYLCASSPVRTFNTEAFFGQGTRLTVV.

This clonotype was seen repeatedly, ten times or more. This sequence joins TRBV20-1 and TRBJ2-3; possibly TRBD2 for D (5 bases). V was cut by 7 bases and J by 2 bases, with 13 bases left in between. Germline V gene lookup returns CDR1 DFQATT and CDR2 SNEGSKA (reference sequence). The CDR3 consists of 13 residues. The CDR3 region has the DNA TGCAGTGACGGGATAGTGAACACAGATACGCAGTATTTT. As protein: CSDGIVNTDTQYF.

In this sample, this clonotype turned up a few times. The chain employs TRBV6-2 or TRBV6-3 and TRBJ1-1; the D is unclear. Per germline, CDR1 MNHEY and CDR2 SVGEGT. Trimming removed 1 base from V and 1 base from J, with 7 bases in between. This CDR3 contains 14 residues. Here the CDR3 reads CASSYYQPNTEAFF. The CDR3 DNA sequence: TGTGCCAGCAGTTACTACCAACCGAACACTGAAGCTTTCTTT.

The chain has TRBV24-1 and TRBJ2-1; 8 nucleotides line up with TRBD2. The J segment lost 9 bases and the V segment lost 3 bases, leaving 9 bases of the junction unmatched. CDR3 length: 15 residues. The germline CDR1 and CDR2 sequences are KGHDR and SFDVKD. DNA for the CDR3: TGTGCCACCAGTGATCCGGGACTAGAGGGCAGTGAGCAGTTCTTC. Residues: CATSDPGLEGSEQFF.